A selection of T cell receptor beta chains follows, all from one sample in a study of CD8 T cells in Susac syndrome. TCRdb itself ran the immunoSEQ multiplex PCR reads through MiXCR, one entry per CDR3 protein. The profile shows some 220,000 distinct CDR3 sequences, 95% of them singletons. Material for sequencing was CD4+ T cells from PBMCs. These receptors all stem from a human donor with multiple sclerosis. The CDR3 runs from the conserved cysteine through the conserved F or W. D genes are given only for firm matches. Clone size is stated in some rows and not others, as once, few, many or a class when expanded.

cdr3_aa clone_size v_call d_call
CASSHTGWGHGYTF once TRBV7-9 .
CASSSPRDRGRGGYTF . TRBV12-3/TRBV12-4 TRBD1
CASSYPGQEARGYTF . TRBV5-6 TRBD1
CASSQTRGGETQYF . TRBV3-1 TRBD2
CSARPTGLEAFF few TRBV20-1 .
CASSRDRDRDYGYTF . TRBV12-3/TRBV12-4 TRBD1
CASSQEGRDTEAFF once TRBV3-1 .
CASSPLAGTSGARRFF . TRBV3-1 TRBD2
CSAPPRGLGNEQFF . TRBV20-1 .
CSILPTRTGALLNTEAFF . TRBV29-1 TRBD1
CASSSPGRERETQYF . TRBV28 TRBD2